One and the same sample provided the 5 T cell receptor beta chains below, sequenced in a study of T cell repertoires in cytomegalovirus infection. Their target antigens are unknown. TCRdb re-analysed the reads in MiXCR, keeping a single row per CDR3 protein. This sample yields about 360,000 distinct CDR3 sequences, of which approximately 30% are seen a single time; less than 15% belongs to the top ten. The sample consisted of cultured PBMCs, taken from culture after CMV antigen stimulation. Every receptor here comes from a human donor in good health (CMV status not recorded). Some clones in this sample may be carry-over from other donors' samples.

The chain uses TRBV20-1 and TRBJ2-1; D not certain. V was pared by 0 bases and J by 7 bases, with 10 bases between. Germline-derived CDR1 and CDR2 are DFQATT and SNEGSKA (reference sequence). CDR3 length: 13 amino acids. This CDR3 is CSARDLSGNEQFF. Here the CDR3 DNA reads TGCAGTGCTAGAGATCTCAGTGGGAATGAGCAGTTCTTC.

This clonotype was picked up one time. CDR3 in DNA: TGTGCCAGCTCAAATCCTACTAGCGGAGGGGCCAACTACGAGCAGTACTTC. Its translation is CASSNPTSGGANYEQYF. This chain uses TRBV18 with TRBJ2-7; 8 nucleotides line up with TRBD2. Looked up from germline, CDR1 is KGHSH and CDR2 is LQKENI. The V and J ends lost 5 bases and 3 bases, in that order; junction bases with no gene match: 15. CDR3 length: 17 amino acids.

This clonotype was observed at least ten times. V is TRBV7-2 and J is TRBJ2-1, with 11 positions matching TRBD2. The germline gives CDR1 SGHTA, CDR2 FQGNSA. This CDR3 spans 16 amino acids. V was pared by 3 bases and J by 4 bases, with 5 bases of the junction left unmatched. CDR3 amino acids: CASSFTGTSGYNEQFF. The CDR3 DNA reads as TGTGCCAGCAGCTTTACCGGGACTAGCGGATACAATGAGCAGTTCTTC.

This clonotype was picked up many times. The chain joins TRBV7-2 to TRBJ1-4; 10 positions match TRBD1. Germline CDR1 is SGHTA and CDR2 is FQGNSA. This CDR3 spans 16 amino acids. After removal of 6 bases from V and 7 bases from J, the junction contained 11 bases not matched to a gene. The CDR3 protein is CASSYILGTGAEKLFF. The CDR3 coding sequence is TGTGCCAGCAGTTATATCCTCGGGACAGGGGCTGAAAAACTGTTTTTT.

This clonotype has just a few counts. J is TRBJ1-4 and V is TRBV28, with 11 bases matching TRBD1. The CDR3 totals 15 residues. Per germline, CDR1 MDHEN and CDR2 SYDVKM. J gave up 8 bases and V 6 bases, and 8 bases lay outside the gene matches. CDR3 nucleotide sequence: TGTGCCAGCAGGGCTCCGGGACAGGGGGACGAAAAACTGTTTTTT. Translation gives CASRAPGQGDEKLFF.